This T cell receptor (beta chain) was profiled in a study of T cells after yellow fever vaccination. There are a few counts of this clonotype. In TCRdb, the 5' RACE reads were re-called with MiXCR into one record per CDR3 protein. The table has roughly 340,000 distinct CDR3 sequences, around 4.1% seen once; the top ten hold roughly 24%. J lost 7 bases, V lost 1 base, and 6 bases had no gene match. The CDR3 consists of 14 residues. The TCR was taken from a young man who received the YFV17D yellow fever vaccine. The rearrangement links TRBV12-3 or TRBV12-4 to TRBJ1-1, with 7 positions matching TRBD1. The sample in question was PBMCs, obtained 5 days after the yellow fever booster vaccination. The DNA of the CDR3 is TGTGCCAGCAGTTTAGTCCCGGGACAGCATGAAGCTTTCTTT. Protein product: CASSLVPGQHEAFF.